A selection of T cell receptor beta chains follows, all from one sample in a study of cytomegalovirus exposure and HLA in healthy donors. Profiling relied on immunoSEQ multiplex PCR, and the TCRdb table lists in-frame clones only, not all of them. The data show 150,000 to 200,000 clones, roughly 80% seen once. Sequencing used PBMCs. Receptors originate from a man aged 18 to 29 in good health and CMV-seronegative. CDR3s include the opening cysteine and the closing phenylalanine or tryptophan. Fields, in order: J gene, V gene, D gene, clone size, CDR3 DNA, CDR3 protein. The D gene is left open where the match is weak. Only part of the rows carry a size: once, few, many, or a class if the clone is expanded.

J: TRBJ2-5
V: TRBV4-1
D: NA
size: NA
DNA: TGCGCCAGCAGCCAATCACGGGCAGGGGTGGTCCAAGAGACCCAGTACTTC
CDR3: CASSQSRAGVVQETQYF

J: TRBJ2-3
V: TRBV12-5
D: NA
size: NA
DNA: TGTGCTAGTGGTCCACCTCGCCAGAAAGGGGGTGGCACAGATACGCAGTATTTT
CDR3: CASGPPRQKGGGTDTQYF

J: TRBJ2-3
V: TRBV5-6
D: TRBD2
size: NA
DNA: TGTGCCAGCAGCTTGGCCCCTAGCGGGCCTGCAGATACGCAGTATTTT
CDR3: CASSLAPSGPADTQYF

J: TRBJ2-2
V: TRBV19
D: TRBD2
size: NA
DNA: TGTGCCAGTAGTGGACATAGCGGGAAGGACACCGGGGAGCTGTTTTTT
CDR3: CASSGHSGKDTGELFF

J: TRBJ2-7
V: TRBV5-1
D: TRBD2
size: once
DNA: TGCGCCAGCAGCTTGGCGGCTAGCGGAAACTACGAGCAGTACTTC
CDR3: CASSLAASGNYEQYF

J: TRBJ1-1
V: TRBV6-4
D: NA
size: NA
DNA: TGTGCCAGCAAACGACGGGGGTGGGACACTGAAGCTTTCTTT
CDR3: CASKRRGWDTEAFF

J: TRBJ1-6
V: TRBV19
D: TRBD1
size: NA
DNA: TGTGCCACCCGGGCCGGGACAGGGAATTCACCCCTCCACTTT
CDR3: CATRAGTGNSPLHF

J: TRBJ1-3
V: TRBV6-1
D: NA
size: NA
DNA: TGTGCCAGCACTAGCCTAAAGACCATATATTTT
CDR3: CASTSLKTIYF

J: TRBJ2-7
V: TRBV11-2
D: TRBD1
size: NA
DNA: TGTGCCAGCAGCTTGGAGACAGGGGCCTACGAGCAGTACTTC
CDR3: CASSLETGAYEQYF

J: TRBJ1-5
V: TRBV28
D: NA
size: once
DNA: TGTGCCAGCAGTTGGGCCGGGATGCTTAGCAATCAGCCCCAGCATTTT
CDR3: CASSWAGMLSNQPQHF

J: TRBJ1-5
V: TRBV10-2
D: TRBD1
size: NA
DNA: TGCGCCAGCAGGGGGACAGGGCAAAATCAGCCCCAGCATTTT
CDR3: CASRGTGQNQPQHF

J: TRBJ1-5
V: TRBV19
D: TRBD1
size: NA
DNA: TGTGCCAGTAGTACCGGGACAGGGAGGAATCAGCCCCAGCATTTT
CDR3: CASSTGTGRNQPQHF

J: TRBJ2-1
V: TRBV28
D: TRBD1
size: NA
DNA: TGTGCCAGCAGGGGTTCCGACAGGGTGGCCTACAATGAGCAGTTCTTC
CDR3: CASRGSDRVAYNEQFF

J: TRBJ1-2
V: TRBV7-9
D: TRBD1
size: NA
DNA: TGTGCCAGCAGTAGAGACAGGGGCTATGGCTACACCTTC
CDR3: CASSRDRGYGYTF

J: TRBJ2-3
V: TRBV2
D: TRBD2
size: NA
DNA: TGTGCCAGCAGTCCCGGACTAGCCTCTAGCACAGATACGCAGTATTTT
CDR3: CASSPGLASSTDTQYF

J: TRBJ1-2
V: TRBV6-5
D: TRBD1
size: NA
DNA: TGTGCCAGCAGGGATCAGGGGGCGGGGGGCTACACCTTC
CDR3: CASRDQGAGGYTF

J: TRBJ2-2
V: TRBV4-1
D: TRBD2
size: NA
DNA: TGCGCCAGCAGCCAAGATCGGAGCGGGGTAAACACCGGGGAGCTGTTTTTT
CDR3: CASSQDRSGVNTGELFF

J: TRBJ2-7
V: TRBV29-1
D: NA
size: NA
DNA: TGCAGCGCTGGAGCGACAGGAGCCTACGAGCAGTACTTC
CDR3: CSAGATGAYEQYF

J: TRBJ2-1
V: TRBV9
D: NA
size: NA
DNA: TGTGCCAGCAGCGTAGACCCACAGGGTATTATCGGGAATGAGCAGTTCTTC
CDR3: CASSVDPQGIIGNEQFF

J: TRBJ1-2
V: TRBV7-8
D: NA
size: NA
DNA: TGTGCCAGCAGCCTCGCTGCGGGTGGGCCGAGGTATGGCTACACCTTC
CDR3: CASSLAAGGPRYGYTF

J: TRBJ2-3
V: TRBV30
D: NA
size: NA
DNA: TGTGCCTGGATCCCGGCGCAGGGCCTAGGCGCAGATACGCAGTATTTT
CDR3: CAWIPAQGLGADTQYF

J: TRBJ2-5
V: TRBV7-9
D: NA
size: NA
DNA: TGTGCCAGCAGCTTGACAGGTCCAATCCCCGCGGCCCAGTACTTC
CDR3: CASSLTGPIPAAQYF

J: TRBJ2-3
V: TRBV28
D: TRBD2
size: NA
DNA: TGTGCCAGCAGCACGGGGGGGAACACAGATACGCAGTATTTT
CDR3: CASSTGGNTDTQYF

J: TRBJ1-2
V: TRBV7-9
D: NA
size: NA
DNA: TGTGCCAGCAGCTTACCAGGAGGCTACACCTTC
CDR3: CASSLPGGYTF

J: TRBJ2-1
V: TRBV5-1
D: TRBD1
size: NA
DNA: TGCGCCAGCAGCTTCGATCTTTCCGGGACAGGGGGCAATGAGCAGTTCTTC
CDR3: CASSFDLSGTGGNEQFF

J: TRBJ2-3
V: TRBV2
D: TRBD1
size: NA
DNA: TGTGCCAGCACTCGGGACAGGGGAACAGATACGCAGTATTTT
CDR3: CASTRDRGTDTQYF

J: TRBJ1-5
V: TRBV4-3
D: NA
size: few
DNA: TGCGCCAGCAGCCAAGCCCGGGTCCCTAGTCAGCCCCAGCATTTT
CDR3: CASSQARVPSQPQHF

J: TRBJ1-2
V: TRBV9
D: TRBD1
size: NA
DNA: TGTGCCAGCAGCGGGGGGACAGTACTCTATGGCTACACCTTC
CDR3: CASSGGTVLYGYTF

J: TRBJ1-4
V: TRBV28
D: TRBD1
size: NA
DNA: TGTGCCAGCACCCCGACAGGGTATAATGAAAAACTGTTTTTT
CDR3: CASTPTGYNEKLFF

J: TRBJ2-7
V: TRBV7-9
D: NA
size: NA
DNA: TGTGCCAGCAGCCCCTCCTCCTACGAGCAGTACTTC
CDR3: CASSPSSYEQYF

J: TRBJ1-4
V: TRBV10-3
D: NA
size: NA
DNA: TGTGCCATCAGTGAAACGAGGGGCGGGGATGAAAAACTGTTTTTT
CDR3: CAISETRGGDEKLFF

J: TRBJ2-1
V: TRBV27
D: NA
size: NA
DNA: TGTGCCAGCAGTTTACTTTCCACCCGGGAATCTGAGCAGTTCTTC
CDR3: CASSLLSTRESEQFF

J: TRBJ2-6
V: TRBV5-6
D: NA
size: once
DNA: TGTGCCAGCAGCGAGAGGGTCTCTGGGGCCAACGTCCTGACTTTC
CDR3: CASSERVSGANVLTF

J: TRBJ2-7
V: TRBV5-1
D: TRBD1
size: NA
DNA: TGCGCCAGCAGCTGGACAGGGGGCTACGAGCAGTACTTC
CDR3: CASSWTGGYEQYF

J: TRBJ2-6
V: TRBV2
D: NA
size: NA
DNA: TGTGCCAGCATGGGGGGGGGCAGGGGATCCGGGGCCAACGTCCTGACTTTC
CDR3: CASMGGGRGSGANVLTF

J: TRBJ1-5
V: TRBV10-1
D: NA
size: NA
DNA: TGCGCCAGCCCAAGCGGGAGGAATCAGCCCCAGCATTTT
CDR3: CASPSGRNQPQHF

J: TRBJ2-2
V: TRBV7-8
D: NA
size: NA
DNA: TGTGCCAGCAGCTCACCCACAGATCCGAACACCGGGGAGCTGTTTTTT
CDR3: CASSSPTDPNTGELFF

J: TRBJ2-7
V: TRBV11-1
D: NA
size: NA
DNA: TGTGCCAGCAGCCAGGGACAAAGCTCCTACGAGCAGTACTTC
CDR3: CASSQGQSSYEQYF

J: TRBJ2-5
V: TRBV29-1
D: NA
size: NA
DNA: TGCAGCGTTGAGAGTAGCCACGGAGTCCAGTACTTC
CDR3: CSVESSHGVQYF

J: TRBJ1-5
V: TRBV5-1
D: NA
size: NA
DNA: TGCGCCAGCAGTCTGGATAGCGGCAATCAGCCCCAGCATTTT
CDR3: CASSLDSGNQPQHF

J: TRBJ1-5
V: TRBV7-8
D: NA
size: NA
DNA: TGTGCCAGCAGCTTAGCAGGGAGCTATCAGCCCCAGCATTTT
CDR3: CASSLAGSYQPQHF

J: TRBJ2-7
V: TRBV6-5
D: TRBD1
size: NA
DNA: TGTGCCAGCAGCTACAGGGGCTACGAGCAGTACTTC
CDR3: CASSYRGYEQYF

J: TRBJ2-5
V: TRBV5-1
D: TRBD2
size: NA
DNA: TGCGCCAGCAGCATTCTAGGGACTAGGGAAGAGACCCAGTACTTC
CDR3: CASSILGTREETQYF

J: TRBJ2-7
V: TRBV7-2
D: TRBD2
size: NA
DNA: TGTGCCAGCAGCTTAGTAGGCCTAGCGGGGGGCTACTCCTACGAGCAGTACTTC
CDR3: CASSLVGLAGGYSYEQYF

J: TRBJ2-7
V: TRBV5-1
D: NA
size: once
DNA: TGCGCCAGCAGCGAGGGACAGCGGGTTTACGAGCAGTACTTC
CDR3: CASSEGQRVYEQYF

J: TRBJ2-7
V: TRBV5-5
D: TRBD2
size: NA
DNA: TGTGCCAGCAGCTGGCTCGCGGGGGGCCACGAGCAGTACTTC
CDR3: CASSWLAGGHEQYF

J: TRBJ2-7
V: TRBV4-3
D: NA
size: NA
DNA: TGCGCCAGCAGCTTGGGGGGGCCCCCCTACGAGCAGTACTTC
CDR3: CASSLGGPPYEQYF

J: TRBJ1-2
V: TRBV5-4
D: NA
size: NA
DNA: TGTGCCAGCAGCCCCCTTACAGGGCCCTATGGCTACACCTTC
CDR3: CASSPLTGPYGYTF

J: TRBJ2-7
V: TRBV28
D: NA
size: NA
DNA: TGTGCCAGCACCGCTTTAAACAGGTTACCCTACGAGCAGTACTTC
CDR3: CASTALNRLPYEQYF

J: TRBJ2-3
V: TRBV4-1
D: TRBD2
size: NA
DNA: TGCGCCAGCAGCCACCGGGGACTAGCGGGGGGCACAGATACGCAGTATTTT
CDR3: CASSHRGLAGGTDTQYF

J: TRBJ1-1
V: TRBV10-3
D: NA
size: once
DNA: TGTGCCATCGGGGGCCGGGGGAGGGACACTGAAGCTTTCTTT
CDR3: CAIGGRGRDTEAFF

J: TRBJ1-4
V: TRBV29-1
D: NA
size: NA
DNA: TGCAGCGCCGGGCCGGGAGCTAATGAAAAACTGTTTTTT
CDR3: CSAGPGANEKLFF

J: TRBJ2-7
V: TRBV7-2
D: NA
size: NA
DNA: TGTGCCAGCAGCTTAGACCACGAGCAGTACTTC
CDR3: CASSLDHEQYF

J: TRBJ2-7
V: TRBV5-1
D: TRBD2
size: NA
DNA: TGCGCCAGCAGCTTGACTAGCGGGAGTTTCCGGTACGAGCAGTACTTC
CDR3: CASSLTSGSFRYEQYF

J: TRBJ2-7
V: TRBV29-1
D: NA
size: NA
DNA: TGCAGCGTTGAGGAGAGACCCTACGAGCAGTACTTC
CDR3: CSVEERPYEQYF

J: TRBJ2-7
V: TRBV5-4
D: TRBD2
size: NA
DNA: TGTGCCAGCAGCGACCCAACTAGCGGTCCCTACGAGCAGTACTTC
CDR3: CASSDPTSGPYEQYF